Listed below are T cell receptor beta chains from one sample, sequenced in a study of shared clonotypes between healthy human individuals. Some clones are missing from TCRdb's copy, which holds only in-frame ones; the method was immunoSEQ multiplex PCR. The sample holds about 110,000 clones, over 65% seen once. Input material: memory CD8+ T cells sorted from blood. The receptors here all came from a woman younger than 45 in good health. The CDR3 runs from the conserved cysteine through the conserved F or W.

TRBV5-1	CASSFPGQSEKLFF
TRBV28	CASSLVSSGPSTDTQYF
TRBV28	CASSLRRVGELFF
TRBV13	CASSLEGDPSYEQYF
TRBV19	CASRRLAGDTGELFF
TRBV7-9	CASSEIQGESDEQYF
TRBV5-1	CASSLALSSGNTIYF
TRBV19	CASSIVLTGFNQPQHF
TRBV11-2	CASSRGGEEQYF
TRBV7-8	CASSSGLLGEQYF
TRBV19	CASSIGASPSYEQYF
TRBV10-1	CASSESGGTEAFF